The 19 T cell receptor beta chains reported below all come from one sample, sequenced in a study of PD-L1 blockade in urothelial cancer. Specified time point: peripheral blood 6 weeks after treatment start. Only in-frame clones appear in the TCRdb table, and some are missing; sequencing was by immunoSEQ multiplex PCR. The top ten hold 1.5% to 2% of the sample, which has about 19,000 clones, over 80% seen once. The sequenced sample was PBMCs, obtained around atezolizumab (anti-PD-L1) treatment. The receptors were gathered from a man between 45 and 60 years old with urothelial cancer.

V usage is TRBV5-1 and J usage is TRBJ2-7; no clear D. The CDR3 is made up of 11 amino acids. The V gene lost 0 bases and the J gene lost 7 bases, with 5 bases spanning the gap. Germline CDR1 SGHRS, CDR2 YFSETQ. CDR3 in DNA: TGCGCCAGCAGCTTGGCGGGTGAGCAGTACTTC. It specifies CASSLAGEQYF.

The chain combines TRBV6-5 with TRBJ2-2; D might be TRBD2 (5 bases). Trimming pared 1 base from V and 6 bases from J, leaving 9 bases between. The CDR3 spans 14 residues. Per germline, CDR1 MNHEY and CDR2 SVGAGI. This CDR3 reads CASSYYGVAGELFF. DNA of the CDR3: TGTGCCAGCAGTTACTACGGGGTGGCCGGGGAGCTGTTTTTT.

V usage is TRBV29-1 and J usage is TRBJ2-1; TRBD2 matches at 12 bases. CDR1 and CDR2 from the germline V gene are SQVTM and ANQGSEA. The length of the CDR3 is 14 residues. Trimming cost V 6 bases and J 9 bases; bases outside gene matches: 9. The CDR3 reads CSVAPSGGAAEQFF. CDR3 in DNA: TGCAGCGTCGCCCCTAGCGGGGGGGCCGCTGAGCAGTTCTTC.

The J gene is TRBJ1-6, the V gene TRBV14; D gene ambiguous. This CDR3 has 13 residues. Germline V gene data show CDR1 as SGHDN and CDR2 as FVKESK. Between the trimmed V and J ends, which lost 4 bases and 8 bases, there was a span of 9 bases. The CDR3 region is CASSPRRDSPLHF. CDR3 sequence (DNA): TGTGCCAGCAGCCCGCGCCGGGATTCACCCCTCCACTTT.

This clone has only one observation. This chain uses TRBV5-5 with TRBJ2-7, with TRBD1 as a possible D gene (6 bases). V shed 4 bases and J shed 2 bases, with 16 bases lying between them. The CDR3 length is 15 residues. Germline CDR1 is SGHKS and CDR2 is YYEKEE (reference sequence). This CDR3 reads CASSRLETGTYEQYF. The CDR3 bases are TGTGCCAGCAGCCGCTTGGAGACAGGAACCTACGAGCAGTACTTC.

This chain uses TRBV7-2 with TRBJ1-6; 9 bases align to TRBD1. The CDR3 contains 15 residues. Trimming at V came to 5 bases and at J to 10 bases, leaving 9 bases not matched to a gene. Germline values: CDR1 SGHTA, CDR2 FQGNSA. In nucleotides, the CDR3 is TGTGCCAGCAGCCCATCTCCGGGACAGGGATCACCCCTCCACTTT. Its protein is CASSPSPGQGSPLHF. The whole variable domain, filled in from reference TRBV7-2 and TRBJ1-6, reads GAGVSQSPSNKVTEKGKDVELRCDPISGHTALYWYRQSLGQGLEFLIYFQGNSAPDKSGLPSDRFSAERTGGSVSTLTIQRTQQEDSAVYLCASSPSPGQGSPLHFGNGTRLTVT.

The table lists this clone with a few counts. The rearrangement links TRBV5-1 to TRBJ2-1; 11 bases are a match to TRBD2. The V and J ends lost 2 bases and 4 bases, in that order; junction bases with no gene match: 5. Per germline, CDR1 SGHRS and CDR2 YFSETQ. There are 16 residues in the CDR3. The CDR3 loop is CASSFIAGGVYNEQFF. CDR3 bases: TGCGCCAGCAGCTTCATAGCGGGGGGGGTATACAATGAGCAGTTCTTC.

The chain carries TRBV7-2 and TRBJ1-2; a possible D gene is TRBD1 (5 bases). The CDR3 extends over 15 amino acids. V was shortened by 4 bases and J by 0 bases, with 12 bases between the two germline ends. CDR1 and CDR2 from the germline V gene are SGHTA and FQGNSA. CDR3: CASSYRSEANYGYTF. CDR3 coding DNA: TGTGCCAGCAGCTACAGGTCAGAAGCTAACTATGGCTACACCTTC.

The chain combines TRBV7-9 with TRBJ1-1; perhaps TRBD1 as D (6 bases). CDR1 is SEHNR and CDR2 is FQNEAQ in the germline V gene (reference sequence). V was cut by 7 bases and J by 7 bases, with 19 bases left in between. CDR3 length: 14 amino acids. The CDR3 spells CASTSQQGMGEAFF. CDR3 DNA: TGTGCCAGCACCTCTCAACAGGGAATGGGTGAAGCTTTCTTT.

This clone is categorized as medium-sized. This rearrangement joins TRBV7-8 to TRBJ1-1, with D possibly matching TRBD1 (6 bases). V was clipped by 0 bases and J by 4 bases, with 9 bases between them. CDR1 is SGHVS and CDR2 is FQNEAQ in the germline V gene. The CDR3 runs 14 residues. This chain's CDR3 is CASSLAQGSTEAFF. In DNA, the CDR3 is TGTGCCAGCAGCTTAGCCCAGGGGTCCACTGAAGCTTTCTTT.

In DNA, the CDR3 is TGTGCCAGCAGCGGAAGAGGGAGGGGAGGCTACAATGAGCAGTTCTTC. Translating it yields CASSGRGRGGYNEQFF. The gene calls are TRBV7-2 and TRBJ2-1; 7 bases fit TRBD2. Germline V gene lookup returns CDR1 SGHTA and CDR2 FQGNSA. The CDR3 sequence is 16 residues long. J gave up 3 bases and V 5 bases, and 10 bases lay outside the gene matches.

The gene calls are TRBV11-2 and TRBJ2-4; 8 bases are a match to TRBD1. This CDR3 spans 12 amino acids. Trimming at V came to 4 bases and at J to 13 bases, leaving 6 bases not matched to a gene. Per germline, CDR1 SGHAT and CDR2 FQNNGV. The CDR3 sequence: CASSSGDRTQYF. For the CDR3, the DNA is TGTGCCAGCAGCTCGGGGGACAGGACACAGTACTTC.

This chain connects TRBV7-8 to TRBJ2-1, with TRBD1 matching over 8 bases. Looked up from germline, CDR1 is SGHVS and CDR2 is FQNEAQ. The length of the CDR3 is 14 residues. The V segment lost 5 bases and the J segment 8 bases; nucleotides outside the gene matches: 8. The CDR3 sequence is CASSNRQGIDEQFF. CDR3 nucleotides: TGTGCCAGCAGCAACCGACAGGGGATCGATGAGCAGTTCTTC.

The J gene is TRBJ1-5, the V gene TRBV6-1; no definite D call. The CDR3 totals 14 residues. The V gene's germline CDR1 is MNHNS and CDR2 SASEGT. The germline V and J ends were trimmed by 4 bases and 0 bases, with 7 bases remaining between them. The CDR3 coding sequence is TGTGCCAGCAGTGCCTACGATAGCAATCAGCCCCAGCATTTT. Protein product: CASSAYDSNQPQHF.

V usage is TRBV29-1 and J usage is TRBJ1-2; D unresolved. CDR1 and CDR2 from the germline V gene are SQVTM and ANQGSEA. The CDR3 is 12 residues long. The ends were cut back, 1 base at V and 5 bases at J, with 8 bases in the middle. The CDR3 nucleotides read TGCAGCGTTGAAGGCAGGCTTTATGGCTACACCTTC. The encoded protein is CSVEGRLYGYTF. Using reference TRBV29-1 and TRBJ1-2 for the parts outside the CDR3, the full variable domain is SAVISQKPSRDICQRGTSLTIQCQVDSQVTMMFWYRQQPGQSLTLIATANQGSEATYESGFVIDKFPISRPNLTFSTLTVSNMSPEDSSIYLCSVEGRLYGYTFGSGTRLTVV.

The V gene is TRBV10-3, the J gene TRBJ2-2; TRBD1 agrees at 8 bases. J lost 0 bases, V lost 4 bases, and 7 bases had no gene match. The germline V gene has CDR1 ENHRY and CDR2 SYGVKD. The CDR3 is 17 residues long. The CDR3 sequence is CAISVPDRGSNTGELFF. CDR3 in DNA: TGTGCCATCAGTGTTCCCGACAGGGGATCGAACACCGGGGAGCTGTTTTTT.

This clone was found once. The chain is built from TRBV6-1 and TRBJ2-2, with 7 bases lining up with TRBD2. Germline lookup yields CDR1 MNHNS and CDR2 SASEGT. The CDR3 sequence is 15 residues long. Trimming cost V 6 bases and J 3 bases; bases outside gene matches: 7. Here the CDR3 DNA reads TGTGCCAGCAGGGGCTGGGGAGGGGACACCGGGGAGCTGTTTTTT. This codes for CASRGWGGDTGELFF.

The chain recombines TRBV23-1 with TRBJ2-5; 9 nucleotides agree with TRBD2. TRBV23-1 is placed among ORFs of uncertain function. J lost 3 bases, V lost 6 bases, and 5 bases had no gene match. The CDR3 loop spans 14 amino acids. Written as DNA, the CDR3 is TGCGCCAGCAGCAGGACTAGCGTAAAAGAGACCCAGTACTTC. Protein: CASSRTSVKETQYF.

CDR3: CSVLWGLSGNTIYF. In DNA, the CDR3 is TGCAGCGTTCTCTGGGGACTCTCTGGAAACACCATATATTTT. The chain uses TRBV29-1 and TRBJ1-3, with D possibly being TRBD1 (5 bases). The CDR3 loop spans 14 amino acids. V was clipped by 5 bases and J by 0 bases, with 11 bases between them. Germline V gene lookup returns CDR1 SQVTM and CDR2 ANQGSEA.